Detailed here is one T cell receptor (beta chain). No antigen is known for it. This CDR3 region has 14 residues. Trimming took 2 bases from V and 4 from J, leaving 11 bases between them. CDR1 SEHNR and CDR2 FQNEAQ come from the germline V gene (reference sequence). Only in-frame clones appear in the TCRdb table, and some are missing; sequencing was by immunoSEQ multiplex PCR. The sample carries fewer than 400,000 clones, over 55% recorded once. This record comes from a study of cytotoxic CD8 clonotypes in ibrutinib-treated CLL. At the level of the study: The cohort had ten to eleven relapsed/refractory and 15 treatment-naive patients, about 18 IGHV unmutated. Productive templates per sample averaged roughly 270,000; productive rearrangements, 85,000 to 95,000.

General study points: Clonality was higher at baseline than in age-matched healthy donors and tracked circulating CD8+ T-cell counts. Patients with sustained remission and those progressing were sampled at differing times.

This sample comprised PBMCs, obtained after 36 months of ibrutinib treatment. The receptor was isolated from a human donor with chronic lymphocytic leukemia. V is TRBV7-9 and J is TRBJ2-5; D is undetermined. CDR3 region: CASSLSALRETQYF. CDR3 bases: TGTGCCAGCAGCTTATCAGCTCTTCGAGAGACCCAGTACTTC.